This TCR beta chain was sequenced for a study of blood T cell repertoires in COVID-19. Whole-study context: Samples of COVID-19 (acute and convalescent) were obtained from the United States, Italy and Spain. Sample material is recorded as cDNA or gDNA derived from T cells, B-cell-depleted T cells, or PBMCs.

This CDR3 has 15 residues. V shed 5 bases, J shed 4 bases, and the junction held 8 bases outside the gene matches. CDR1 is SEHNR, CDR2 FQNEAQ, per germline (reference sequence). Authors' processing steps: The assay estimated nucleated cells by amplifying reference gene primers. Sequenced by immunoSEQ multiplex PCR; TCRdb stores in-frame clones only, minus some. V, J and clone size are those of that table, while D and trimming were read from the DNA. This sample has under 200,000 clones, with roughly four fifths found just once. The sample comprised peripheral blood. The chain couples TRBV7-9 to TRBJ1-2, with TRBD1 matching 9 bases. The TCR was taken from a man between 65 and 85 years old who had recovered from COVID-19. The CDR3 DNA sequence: TGTGCCAGCAGCCCCAGCCGACAGGGGGGCTATGGCTACACCTTC. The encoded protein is CASSPSRQGGYGYTF. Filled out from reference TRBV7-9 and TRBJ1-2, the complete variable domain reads DTGVSQNPRHKITKRGQNVTFRCDPISEHNRLYWYRQTLGQGPEFLTYFQNEAQLEKSRLLSDRFSAERPKGSFSTLEIQRTEQGDSAMYLCASSPSRQGGYGYTFGSGTRLTVV.